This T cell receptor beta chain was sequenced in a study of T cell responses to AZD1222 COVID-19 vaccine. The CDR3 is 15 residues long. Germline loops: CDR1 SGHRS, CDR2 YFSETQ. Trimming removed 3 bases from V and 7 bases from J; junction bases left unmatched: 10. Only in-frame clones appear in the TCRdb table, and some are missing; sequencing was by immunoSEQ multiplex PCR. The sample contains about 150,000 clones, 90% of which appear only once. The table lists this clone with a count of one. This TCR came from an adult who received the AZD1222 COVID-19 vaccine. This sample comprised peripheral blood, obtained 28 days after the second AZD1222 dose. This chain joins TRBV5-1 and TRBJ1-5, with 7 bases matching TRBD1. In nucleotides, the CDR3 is TGCGCCAGCAGCTACACCGGGACAGCAAGGCAGCCCCAGCATTTT. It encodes CASSYTGTARQPQHF.